This is a list of T cell receptor beta chains from one sample in a study of cytomegalovirus exposure and HLA in healthy donors. Some clones are missing from TCRdb's copy, which holds only in-frame ones; the method was immunoSEQ multiplex PCR. This table holds about 180,000 clones, 85% found once. Sequencing was carried out using PBMCs. The source of these receptors is a man between 18 and 29 years old in good health and CMV-seropositive. Each CDR3 is given without its conserved first and last residue.

j_call	cdr3_length	v_call	cdr3_aa
TRBJ2-7	11	TRBV5-4	ASSPAGVSEQY
TRBJ2-3	16	TRBV28	ASWGTSGVSVGTDTQY
TRBJ2-6	14	TRBV6-5	ASSSGGPPGANVLT
TRBJ1-1	9	TRBV29-1	SVQGNTEAF
TRBJ2-7	13	TRBV28	ASSPPPQGTDEQY
TRBJ2-1	14	TRBV9	ASSVDIASSYNEQF
TRBJ2-7	13	TRBV11-2	ASSFLSSGSSEQY
TRBJ2-7	14	TRBV13	ASSSGGQSDSYEQY
TRBJ1-1	13	TRBV5-6	ASSGTGEWDTEAF
TRBJ2-7	13	TRBV19	ASSAGTGRAYEQY
TRBJ2-3	11	TRBV28	ASRQGSTDTQY
TRBJ1-5	12	TRBV6-6	ASSRTGGVQPQH
TRBJ1-4	16	TRBV2	ASSDLGIPGGGNEKLF
TRBJ2-3	16	TRBV10-3	AISELQGTGISTDTQY
TRBJ2-5	12	TRBV5-1	ASSSVGGQETQY
TRBJ2-2	10	TRBV2	ASTRDTGELF
TRBJ2-3	14	TRBV28	ASSSHLVSSTDTQY
TRBJ1-4	15	TRBV28	ASSSGQGAATNEKLF
TRBJ2-7	12	TRBV11-3	ASSSRDRAYEQY
TRBJ2-2	13	TRBV5-6	ASGRGLANTGELF
TRBJ1-1	11	TRBV5-1	ASSLGGDTEAF
TRBJ1-1	12	TRBV7-9	ASSPPRANTEAF
TRBJ1-6	14	TRBV9	ASSVEGRGSDSPLH